This T cell receptor (beta chain) was documented in a study of blood T cell repertoires in COVID-19. Study context: Sites in the United States, Italy and Spain provided acute and convalescent COVID-19 samples. PBMCs, B-cell-depleted T cells, or T cells provided the cDNA or gDNA that made up the material.

TCRdb's table, derived via immunoSEQ multiplex PCR, lists solely in-frame clones and lacks some. The sample lists hundreds of thousands of clones; roughly 85% were seen once. CDR3 length equals 15 residues. J was trimmed by 9 bases and V by 0 bases; bases with no gene match: 8. In germline, CDR1 is GTSNPN, CDR2 SVGIG (reference sequence). The source of this sequence is an elderly woman with acute or convalescent COVID-19. The source material was peripheral blood. The rearrangement links TRBV30 to TRBJ1-6; 7 nucleotides match TRBD1. Here the CDR3 reads CAWSVGGTVPSPLHF. DNA for the CDR3: TGTGCCTGGAGTGTTGGGGGGACAGTCCCTTCACCCCTCCACTTT.